The following is a TCR beta chain sequence with its context. Several immunoSEQ plates received, in even portions, the genomic DNA of each subset. Sequencing used immunoSEQ multiplex PCR; TCRdb keeps in-frame clones, though not all of them. The table includes about 800,000 clones, 90% to 97% detected once. It was CD45RO-negative cells, positively selected for CCR7, that made up naive CD8 cells, with terminally differentiated effector memory CD45RA+ cells excluded. This specimen comes from a study of shared clonotypes between healthy human individuals. V lost 5 bases and J 15 bases, leaving 20 bases between the germline ends. The CDR3 consists of 13 residues. Germline assignment: CDR1 SGHAT and CDR2 FQNNGV.

This chain joins TRBV11-2 and TRBJ2-1; D uncertain. The sample comprised naive CD8+ T cells sorted from blood. The receptor was isolated from a man younger than 45 in good health. The CDR3 DNA reads TGTGCCAGCAGCGACTGGACCGCAGGCGCTGGGTTCTTC. Translated, it gives CASSDWTAGAGFF.